This TCR beta chain came from a study of shared clonotypes between healthy human individuals. The study, taken as a whole, reports: Non-shared clonotypes showed lower generation probabilities than clonotypes common to all four donors.

This CDR3 has 19 residues. Data came from immunoSEQ multiplex PCR; TCRdb stores just in-frame clones and leaves some out. Among millions of clones listed, just over 90% were seen once. About this clone: Its antigen is as yet unknown.

Specimen: naive CD4+ T cells sorted from blood. Subset denoted: CD45RA+ positively selected. The receptor's source is a young man in good health. The chain links TRBV21-1 to TRBJ2-7; the table calls TRBD1, which could not be checked here. TRBV21-1 is noted as a pseudogene. CDR3: CASSNLYRARRGRSDEQYF. CDR3 DNA sequence: TGTGCCAGCAGCAATCTGTACAGGGCGCGAAGGGGGCGTTCGGACGAGCAGTACTTC.